The source of this TCR beta chain is a study of blood T cell repertoires in COVID-19. TCRdb's table, derived via immunoSEQ multiplex PCR, lists solely in-frame clones and lacks some. The repertoire holds about 410,000 clones, with around 91% as singletons. This CDR3 comprises 14 residues. The V gene lost 6 bases and the J gene lost 2 bases, with 14 bases spanning the gap. Looked up from germline, CDR1 is LNHDA and CDR2 is SQIVND (reference sequence). Participant reports of clinical history set cohort assignment. Donors in Cohort 3 counted as recovered after two negative PCRs, clearance, or symptom resolution.

This sequence originates from a man aged 18 to 30 who had recovered from COVID-19. Input material: PBMCs or T cells enriched from blood (not recorded which). The V gene is TRBV19, the J gene TRBJ2-7; D might be TRBD1 (5 bases). CDR3 residues: CASSYSDIAYEQYF. CDR3 nucleotides: TGTGCCAGTAGCTATTCGGACATTGCCTACGAGCAGTACTTC.